This is a list of T cell receptor beta chains from one sample in a study of blood T cell repertoires in COVID-19. Only in-frame clones appear in the TCRdb table, and some are missing; sequencing was by immunoSEQ multiplex PCR. Of approximately 240,000 clones listed, 83% are singletons. The specimen was peripheral blood. The origin of the receptors is a woman between 25 and 40 years old with COVID-19, enrolled during active disease. Each CDR3 is given with its conserved first and last residue. Each record gives: V gene, J gene, CDR3 protein.

V gene: TRBV5-5
J gene: TRBJ1-2
CDR3 protein: CASSTGQEGYGYTF

V gene: TRBV5-5
J gene: TRBJ2-3
CDR3 protein: CASSLGGGADTQYF

V gene: TRBV27
J gene: TRBJ2-3
CDR3 protein: CASSSPAGVTSTDTQYF

V gene: TRBV7-9
J gene: TRBJ2-2
CDR3 protein: CASSSNRASGMFPGELFF

V gene: TRBV6-6
J gene: TRBJ2-7
CDR3 protein: CASSYSGTGGYDEQYF

V gene: TRBV19
J gene: TRBJ2-7
CDR3 protein: CASSIVRRYSYEQYF

V gene: TRBV5-4
J gene: TRBJ2-1
CDR3 protein: CASTKQRGSSYNEQFF

V gene: TRBV29-1
J gene: TRBJ1-2
CDR3 protein: CSVEDAGDRALGGYTF

V gene: TRBV7-2
J gene: TRBJ2-3
CDR3 protein: CASSPGLARETQYF

V gene: TRBV9
J gene: TRBJ1-3
CDR3 protein: CASSPWTGGIGGNTIYF

V gene: TRBV4-3
J gene: TRBJ1-4
CDR3 protein: CASSQDYGEEGEKLFF

V gene: TRBV4-2
J gene: TRBJ1-5
CDR3 protein: CASSQDATGSNQPQHF

V gene: TRBV11-2
J gene: TRBJ1-2
CDR3 protein: CASTESISLDGYTF

V gene: TRBV11-2
J gene: TRBJ2-1
CDR3 protein: CASVLAGAAYNEQFF

V gene: TRBV30
J gene: TRBJ2-7
CDR3 protein: CAWSAPGGRYEQYF

V gene: TRBV6-5
J gene: TRBJ2-1
CDR3 protein: CASSTSGSSYNEQFF

V gene: TRBV5-1
J gene: TRBJ2-5
CDR3 protein: CASQTGAPGETQYF

V gene: TRBV19
J gene: TRBJ1-6
CDR3 protein: CASSPGQPRSSYNSPLHF

V gene: TRBV5-6
J gene: TRBJ1-2
CDR3 protein: CASGSSPGGHYGYTF

V gene: TRBV4-1
J gene: TRBJ1-3
CDR3 protein: CASSPRQGAGDTIYF

V gene: TRBV7-8
J gene: TRBJ2-5
CDR3 protein: CASSLGGLGKETQYF

V gene: TRBV19
J gene: TRBJ1-4
CDR3 protein: CASSTITGDEKLFF

V gene: TRBV6-5
J gene: TRBJ2-2
CDR3 protein: CASSYATSGRTGELFF

V gene: TRBV29-1
J gene: TRBJ1-2
CDR3 protein: CSGEVFVKGGYGYTF

V gene: TRBV6-5
J gene: TRBJ2-5
CDR3 protein: CASRERTGQETQYF

V gene: TRBV2
J gene: TRBJ1-5
CDR3 protein: CASSEEGLGSNQPQHF

V gene: TRBV5-1
J gene: TRBJ2-5
CDR3 protein: CASSSQVKETQYF

V gene: TRBV6-2/TRBV6-3
J gene: TRBJ2-1
CDR3 protein: CASSSERPGDNEQFF

V gene: TRBV9
J gene: TRBJ2-7
CDR3 protein: CASSSTGGLYEQYF

V gene: TRBV5-1
J gene: TRBJ2-7
CDR3 protein: CASSLIAGPHEQYF

V gene: TRBV6-1
J gene: TRBJ2-7
CDR3 protein: CASSELRGLYEQYF